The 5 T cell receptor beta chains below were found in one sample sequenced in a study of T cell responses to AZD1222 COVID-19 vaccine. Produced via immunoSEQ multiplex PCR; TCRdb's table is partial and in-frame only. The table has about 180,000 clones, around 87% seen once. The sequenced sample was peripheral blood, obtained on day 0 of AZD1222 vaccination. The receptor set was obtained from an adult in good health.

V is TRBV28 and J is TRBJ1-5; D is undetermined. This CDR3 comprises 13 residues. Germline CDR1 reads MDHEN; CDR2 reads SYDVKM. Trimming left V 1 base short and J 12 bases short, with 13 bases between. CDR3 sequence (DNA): TGTGCCAGCAGTTTATTCTCCGGTCTCGACCAGCATTTT. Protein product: CASSLFSGLDQHF.

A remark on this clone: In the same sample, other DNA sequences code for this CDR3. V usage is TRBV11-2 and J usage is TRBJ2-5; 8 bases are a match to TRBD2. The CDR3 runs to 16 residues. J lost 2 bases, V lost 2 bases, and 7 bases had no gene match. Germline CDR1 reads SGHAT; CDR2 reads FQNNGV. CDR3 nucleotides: TGTGCCAGCAGCTTAATTGGCGGGGGGAGGCAAGAGACCCAGTACTTC. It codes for CASSLIGGGRQETQYF.

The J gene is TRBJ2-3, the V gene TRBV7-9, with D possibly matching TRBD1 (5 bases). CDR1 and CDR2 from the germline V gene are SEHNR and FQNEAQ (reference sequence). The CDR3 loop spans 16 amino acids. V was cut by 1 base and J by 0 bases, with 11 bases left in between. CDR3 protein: CASSLGFRESTDTQYF. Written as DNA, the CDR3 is TGTGCCAGCAGCTTAGGGTTCAGGGAAAGCACAGATACGCAGTATTTT.

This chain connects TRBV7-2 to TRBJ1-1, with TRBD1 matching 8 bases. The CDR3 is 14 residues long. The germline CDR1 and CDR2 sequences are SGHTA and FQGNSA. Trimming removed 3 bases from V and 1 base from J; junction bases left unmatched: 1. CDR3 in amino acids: CASSLDRENTEAFF. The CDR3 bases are TGTGCCAGCAGCTTGGACAGGGAGAACACTGAAGCTTTCTTT.

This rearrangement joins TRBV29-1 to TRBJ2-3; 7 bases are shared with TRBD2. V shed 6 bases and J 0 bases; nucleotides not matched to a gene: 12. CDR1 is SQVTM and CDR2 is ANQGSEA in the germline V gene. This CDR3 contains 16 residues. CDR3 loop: CSVGDYEMSSTDTQYF. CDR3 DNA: TGCAGCGTGGGGGACTACGAGATGTCTAGCACAGATACGCAGTATTTT.